The 15 T cell receptor beta chains presented below share a single source sample, sequenced in a study of T cells in narcolepsy. Assay: immunoSEQ multiplex PCR; the TCRdb copy retains only in-frame clones and omits some. The data hold more than 7,500 clones, with roughly 57% observed a single time. What was sequenced was CD45RA- memory CD8+ T cells from PBMCs. The receptors originated from a human donor with narcolepsy.

Here the CDR3 DNA reads TGTGCCAGCAGTTACTTGGACTACAATGAGCAGTTCTTC. This sequence encodes CASSYLDYNEQFF. The genes are TRBV6-6 and TRBJ2-1; D gene uncertain. This CDR3 region has 13 residues. The V end lost 1 base, the J end lost 3 bases, and 4 bases lay between the germline ends. Germline V lookup: CDR1 MNHNY, CDR2 SVGAGI (reference sequence).

The rearrangement uses TRBV15 and TRBJ2-1, with D possibly TRBD2 on 5 matching bases. V shed 5 bases and J shed 9 bases, with 11 bases lying between them. The germline V gene has CDR1 LNHNV and CDR2 YYDKDF (reference sequence). This CDR3 region has 12 residues. This chain's CDR3 is CATSLESGEQFF. DNA for the CDR3: TGTGCCACCAGCCTAGAGAGCGGTGAGCAGTTCTTC.

A single count supports this clone. This sequence joins TRBV9 and TRBJ2-2, with TRBD1 as a possible D gene (5 bases). The V gene lost 4 bases and the J gene lost 5 bases, with 15 bases spanning the gap. CDR3 length: 15 residues. Germline CDR1 is SGDLS and CDR2 is YYNGEE. The CDR3 DNA follows: TGTGCCAGCAGCCCCGTCCCAGGGAAAACCGGGGAGCTGTTTTTT. Translated: CASSPVPGKTGELFF.

This clone was seen a single time. The chain couples TRBV4-3 to TRBJ1-6; D is uncertain. The V and J ends lost 1 base and 4 bases respectively, with 8 bases between them. The germline V gene encodes CDR1 LGHNA and CDR2 YSLEER. The CDR3 contains 15 residues. CDR3 loop: CASSQGSGYNSPLHF. DNA for the CDR3: TGCGCCAGCAGCCAAGGGTCGGGATATAATTCACCCCTCCACTTT.

This clone was seen a handful of times. The DNA for the CDR3 is TGTGCCAGTAGTGGATGGGACAGGGGAAGGGAGCAGTACTTC. Its protein is CASSGWDRGREQYF. The rearrangement joins TRBV19 to TRBJ2-7; 10 bases match TRBD1. The CDR3 totals 14 residues. J lost 7 bases, V lost 5 bases, and 8 bases had no gene match. The germline V gene encodes CDR1 LNHDA and CDR2 SQIVND (reference sequence).

The chain couples TRBV6-4 to TRBJ2-3, with D perhaps matching TRBD2 (7 bases). Germline-derived CDR1 and CDR2 are MRHNA and SNTAGT. The length of the CDR3 is 15 residues. V lost 0 bases and J 6 bases, leaving 13 bases between the germline ends. The CDR3 sequence: CASSDSAGAADTQYF. The CDR3 DNA is TGTGCCAGCAGTGACTCGGCGGGGGCCGCTGATACGCAGTATTTT.

This chain uses TRBV11-3 with TRBJ2-7; TRBD2 matches at 12 bases. V shed 6 bases, J shed 1 base, and the junction held 4 bases outside the gene matches. Germline CDR1 is SGHNT and CDR2 is YENEEA. The CDR3 extends over 15 amino acids. CDR3: CASRPTSGGSYEQYF. In DNA form, the CDR3 reads TGTGCCAGCAGACCAACTAGCGGGGGGTCCTACGAGCAGTACTTC.

This clone was counted a few times. This chain links TRBV6-6 with TRBJ1-3; D is unclear. V was shortened by 2 bases and J by 0 bases, with 8 bases between the two germline ends. Germline V CDR1 and CDR2: MNHNY, SVGAGI (reference sequence). The CDR3 contains 15 residues. The CDR3 sequence is CASSYDGSSGNTIYF. The CDR3 region has the DNA TGTGCCAGCAGTTACGACGGGAGCTCTGGAAACACCATATATTTT.

The V and J genes are TRBV9 and TRBJ2-2; D unclear. Germline CDR1 and CDR2: SGDLS and YYNGEE. Trimming stripped 8 bases from V and 1 base from J, with 3 bases between. The CDR3 contains 11 residues. CDR3 nucleotide sequence: TGTGCCAGTGGGAACACCGGGGAGCTGTTTTTT. Translating it yields CASGNTGELFF.

This clone has only a few counts. The J gene is TRBJ2-7, the V gene TRBV4-1; D not certain. The V gene lost 5 bases and the J gene lost 6 bases, with 11 bases spanning the gap. Germline loops: CDR1 MGHRA, CDR2 YSYEKL. There are 12 residues in the CDR3. The CDR3 nucleotides are TGCGCCAGCAGCTCCTCGGGTCTCGAGCAGTACTTC. It translates to CASSSSGLEQYF.

The gene calls are TRBV9 and TRBJ2-2; D ambiguous. CDR3 size: 13 residues. The V and J ends lost 0 bases and 6 bases respectively, with 6 bases between them. CDR1 is SGDLS, CDR2 YYNGEE, per germline. Here the CDR3 reads CASSVVSSGELFF. The CDR3 DNA follows: TGTGCCAGCAGCGTAGTGAGCTCCGGGGAGCTGTTTTTT. Full variable domain (outside the CDR3, taken from reference TRBV9 and TRBJ2-2): DSGVTQTPKHLITATGQRVTLRCSPRSGDLSVYWYQQSLDQGLQFLIQYYNGEERAKGNILERFSAQQFPDLHSELNLSSLELGDSALYFCASSVVSSGELFFGEGSRLTVL.

The V gene is TRBV7-9, the J gene TRBJ2-1; D is undetermined. V gave up 5 bases and J gave up 8 bases, with 7 bases separating them. Germline V gene sequence: CDR1 SEHNR, CDR2 FQNEAQ (reference sequence). The CDR3 runs to 11 residues. The CDR3: CASSPDYEQFF. Written as DNA, the CDR3 is TGTGCCAGCAGCCCGGATTATGAGCAGTTCTTC.

Of note for this clone: Being one base from a much bigger clone, this may be a read error. V is TRBV5-6 and J is TRBJ1-1; 9 bases agree with TRBD1. The V gene's germline CDR1 is SGHDT and CDR2 YYEEEE. The CDR3 runs 15 residues. The CDR3 here is CASSSWTGENAEAFF. CDR3 DNA: TGTGCCAGCAGCTCCTGGACAGGGGAGAACGCTGAAGCTTTCTTT.

This clone has a single count. The chain carries TRBV25-1 and TRBJ1-4; D is unresolved. The CDR3 length is 11 residues. Trimming cost V 5 bases and J 7 bases, with 5 bases left between them. The germline V gene encodes CDR1 MGHDK and CDR2 SYGVNS. The CDR3 loop reads CASSWGEKLFF. The CDR3 DNA sequence: TGTGCCAGCAGTTGGGGTGAAAAACTGTTTTTT. Full variable domain (rest looked up from reference TRBV25-1 and TRBJ1-4): EADIYQTPRYLVIGTGKKITLECSQTMGHDKMYWYQQDPGMELHLIHYSYGVNSTEKGDLSSESTVSRIRTEHFPLTLESARPSHTSQYLCASSWGEKLFFGSGTQLSVL.

This clone showed up just a few times. The rearrangement links TRBV4-2 to TRBJ2-6; D remains unclear. CDR1 LGHNA and CDR2 YNFKEQ come from the germline V gene. CDR3 length: 15 amino acids. V was trimmed by 5 bases and J by 1 base, leaving 9 bases between them. The CDR3 DNA is TGTGCCAGCAGCTCGAGTGAATCTGGGGCCAACGTCCTGACTTTC. Encoded protein: CASSSSESGANVLTF.